These T cell receptor beta chains were read from a single sample in a study of blood T cell repertoires in COVID-19. Sequencing used immunoSEQ multiplex PCR; TCRdb keeps in-frame clones, though not all of them. Counted here are tens of thousands of clones, 70% to 80% occurring once; the ten biggest clones make up 2% to 2.5%. The sequenced sample was peripheral blood. The source is a man in his 70s with COVID-19, enrolled during active disease. The CDR3 runs from the conserved cysteine through the conserved F or W. D genes are given only for firm matches. Size is omitted from some rows. Given values are once, few, many or a class for expanded clones.

size	J	V	D	DNA	CDR3
.	TRBJ2-7	TRBV28	TRBD1	TGTGCCAGCACCTTACAGGGGTGGGAGCAGTACTTC	CASTLQGWEQYF
.	TRBJ1-2	TRBV20-1	.	TGCAGTGCTAGAGATTACAGCTACACCTTC	CSARDYSYTF
.	TRBJ2-3	TRBV5-4	.	TGTGCCAGCAGCTCTGAGGGTTGGGGAGATACGCAGTATTTT	CASSSEGWGDTQYF
.	TRBJ1-2	TRBV4-3	.	TGCGCCAGCAGCCAATCCCCCCTCTATGGCTACACCTTC	CASSQSPLYGYTF
.	TRBJ2-1	TRBV3-1/TRBV3-2	.	TGTGCCAGCAGCCAACCCCCCCGGGATGAGCAGTTCTTC	CASSQPPRDEQFF
.	TRBJ2-3	TRBV15	.	TGTGCCACCAGCGGCAGGGGGGTTGGGGCCACAGATACGCAGTATTTT	CATSGRGVGATDTQYF
.	TRBJ1-2	TRBV28	TRBD1	TGTGCCAGCAGCCAGGGGGCCGTTGGCTACACCTTC	CASSQGAVGYTF
.	TRBJ1-1	TRBV7-8	.	TGTGCCAGCAGCTTAGTACAGGGGAACACTGAAGCTTTCTTT	CASSLVQGNTEAFF
.	TRBJ2-7	TRBV4-3	.	TGCGCCAGCAGCCAAGGCGCACAGGGAACCTACGAGCAGTACTTC	CASSQGAQGTYEQYF
.	TRBJ2-7	TRBV7-9	TRBD1	TGTGCCAGCAGCCCTGGACAGGGGAACTACGAGCAGTACTTC	CASSPGQGNYEQYF
.	TRBJ1-1	TRBV18	TRBD1	TGTGCCAGCTCACCCGTGACAGGGGGGGAGAACACTGAAGCTTTCTTT	CASSPVTGGENTEAFF
few	TRBJ2-1	TRBV6-2/TRBV6-3	TRBD2	TGTGCCAGCAGTTTACTAGCGGGAGGCTTCACCTACAATGAGCAGTTCTTC	CASSLLAGGFTYNEQFF
.	TRBJ1-4	TRBV2	.	TGTGCCAGCACCGAGAATGAAAAACTGTTTTTT	CASTENEKLFF
.	TRBJ1-6	TRBV30	.	TGTGCCTGGAGGTACTTGGACTCCGTAGGGAATTCACCCCTCCACTTT	CAWRYLDSVGNSPLHF
few	TRBJ2-2	TRBV28	TRBD2	TGTGCCAGCAGTACACCAGGACTAGCGGGAGCGAACACCGGGGAGCTGTTTTTT	CASSTPGLAGANTGELFF
.	TRBJ2-1	TRBV7-2	TRBD2	TGTGCCAGCAGCTTATCTAGCGGGACCATGTACAATGAGCAGTTCTTC	CASSLSSGTMYNEQFF
.	TRBJ2-3	TRBV19	TRBD2	TGTGCCAGTAGTATACTAGCGGGAATGGCAGATACGCAGTATTTT	CASSILAGMADTQYF
.	TRBJ2-7	TRBV6-6	TRBD2	TGTGCCAGCTTCGACAGGACTAGCGGGAGAAGCGAGCAGTACTTC	CASFDRTSGRSEQYF
.	TRBJ2-1	TRBV18	TRBD2	TGTGCCAGCTCACCACCGACCGGGAGGGCGGATGAGCAGTTCTTC	CASSPPTGRADEQFF
.	TRBJ2-3	TRBV7-6	.	TGTGCCAGCAGCAAACGACTAGGTGAGCCAGATACGCAGTATTTT	CASSKRLGEPDTQYF
few	TRBJ2-3	TRBV27	.	TGTGCCAGCAGTATCCCCCCGGCAGATACGCAGTATTTT	CASSIPPADTQYF
many	TRBJ1-5	TRBV27	.	TGTGCCAGCAGTAACCTCCAGGCCTATCAGCCCCAGCATTTT	CASSNLQAYQPQHF
.	TRBJ2-7	TRBV5-6	TRBD1	TGTGCCAGCAGCTTGCGGGACAGGGTTTTTGACGAGCAGTACTTC	CASSLRDRVFDEQYF
.	TRBJ1-2	TRBV29-1	TRBD1	TGCAGCGTGGATACAGGGGAATTGATTAGGAGCTACACCTTC	CSVDTGELIRSYTF
.	TRBJ2-1	TRBV7-9	TRBD2	TGTGCCAGCAGCCCCCAGAGCGGGGGATACAATGAGCAGTTCTTC	CASSPQSGGYNEQFF
.	TRBJ2-2	TRBV2	TRBD1	TGTGCCAGCAGGTGGGGGACAGGGAGTACCGGGGAGCTGTTTTTT	CASRWGTGSTGELFF
once	TRBJ2-1	TRBV5-1	TRBD1	TGCGCCAGCAGCTTTGGGGACAGGGGGGTTAATGAGCAGTTCTTC	CASSFGDRGVNEQFF
few	TRBJ2-7	TRBV11-2	TRBD2	TGTGCCAGCAGCTTGCGGGCGGGAGCCCCCAACGAGCAGTACTTC	CASSLRAGAPNEQYF
.	TRBJ2-7	TRBV9	TRBD2	TGTGCCAGCAGCTTCTCCGGACTAGCGAACGACGAGCAGTACTTC	CASSFSGLANDEQYF
.	TRBJ1-1	TRBV28	TRBD1	TGTGCCAGCAGTTTGGCAGGGGGCCTAGGTGAGAACACTGAAGCTTTCTTT	CASSLAGGLGENTEAFF
.	TRBJ2-1	TRBV7-3	TRBD2	TGTGCCAGCAGCTTTAGCGGGAGCGGTAAAAATGAGCAGTTCTTC	CASSFSGSGKNEQFF
.	TRBJ1-1	TRBV3-1/TRBV3-2	TRBD1	TGTGCCAGCAGCTACGGACAGGGGATGAACACTGAAGCTTTCTTT	CASSYGQGMNTEAFF
.	TRBJ1-2	TRBV14	TRBD1	TGTGCCAGCAGCGAGACAGGGGCTCCTGAAGGCTACACCTTC	CASSETGAPEGYTF
.	TRBJ1-2	TRBV28	.	TGTGCCAGCAGTTTACCCAGGGGAACTAACTATGGCTACACCTTC	CASSLPRGTNYGYTF
many	TRBJ2-7	TRBV30	.	TGTGCCTGGAGTGGGTTTGAGGCTACCGAGCAGTACTTC	CAWSGFEATEQYF